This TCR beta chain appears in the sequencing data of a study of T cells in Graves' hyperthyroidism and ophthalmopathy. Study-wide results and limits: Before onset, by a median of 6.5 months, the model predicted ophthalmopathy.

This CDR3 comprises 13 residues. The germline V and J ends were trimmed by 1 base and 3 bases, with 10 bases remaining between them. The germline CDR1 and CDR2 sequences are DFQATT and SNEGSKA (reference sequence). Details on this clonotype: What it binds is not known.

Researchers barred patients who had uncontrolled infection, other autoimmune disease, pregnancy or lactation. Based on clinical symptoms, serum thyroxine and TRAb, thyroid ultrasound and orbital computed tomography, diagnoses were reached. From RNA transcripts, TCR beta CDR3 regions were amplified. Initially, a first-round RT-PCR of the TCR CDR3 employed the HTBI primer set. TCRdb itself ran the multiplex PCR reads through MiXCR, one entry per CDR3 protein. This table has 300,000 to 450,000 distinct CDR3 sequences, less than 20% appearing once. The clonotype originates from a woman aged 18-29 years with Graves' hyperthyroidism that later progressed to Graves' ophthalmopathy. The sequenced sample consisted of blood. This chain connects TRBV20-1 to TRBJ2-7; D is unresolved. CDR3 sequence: CSARAEDRYEQYF. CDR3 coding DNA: TGCAGTGCTAGAGCCGAGGATCGCTACGAGCAGTACTTC.